The sequence of this T cell receptor (beta chain) was determined in a study of T cell repertoires in cytomegalovirus infection. Study background: Both a matching HLA type and CMV infection were indicated by public TCR beta signatures.

TCRdb re-derived calls from the reads in MiXCR, one entry per CDR3 protein. The data hold 100,000 to 150,000 distinct CDR3 sequences, with more than 25% observed a single time. The V end lost 3 bases, the J end lost 0 bases, and 10 bases lay between the germline ends. CDR1 and CDR2 from the germline V gene are SGHRS and YFSETQ. This CDR3 contains 14 residues. Notes on this clonotype: Its target is not known.

General observations from the study: In two of eight donors, the top clonotype was HLA-C-restricted CMV-specific.

This receptor was identified in a human donor in good health (CMV status not recorded). Some clones in this sample may be carry-over from other donors' samples. V and J are TRBV5-1 and TRBJ2-7; maybe TRBD1 (6 bases). The starting material was CD8+ T cells from cultured PBMCs, obtained from culture after CMV antigen stimulation. CDR3 sequence reads: CASSYNRASYEQYF. CDR3 nucleotides: TGCGCCAGCAGCTACAACAGGGCCTCCTACGAGCAGTACTTC. The complete variable domain, with remaining parts taken from reference TRBV5-1 and TRBJ2-7, reads KAGVTQTPRYLIKTRGQQVTLSCSPISGHRSVSWYQQTPGQGLQFLFEYFSETQRNKGNFPGRFSGRQFSNSRSEMNVSTLELGDSALYLCASSYNRASYEQYFGPGTRLTVT.